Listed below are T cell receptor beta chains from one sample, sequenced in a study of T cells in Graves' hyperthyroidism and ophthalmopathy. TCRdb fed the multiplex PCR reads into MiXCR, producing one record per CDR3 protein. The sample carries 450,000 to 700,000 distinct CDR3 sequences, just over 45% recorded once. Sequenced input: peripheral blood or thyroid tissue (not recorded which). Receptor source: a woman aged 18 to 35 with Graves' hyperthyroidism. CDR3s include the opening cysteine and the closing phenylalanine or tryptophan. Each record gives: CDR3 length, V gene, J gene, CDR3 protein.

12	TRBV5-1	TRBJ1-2	CASSFRRVGNTF
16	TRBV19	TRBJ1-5	CASNRRDRGLNQPQHF
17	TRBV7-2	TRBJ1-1	CASSRLAGGAGNTEAFF
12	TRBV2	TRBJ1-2	CASSHAGYGYTF
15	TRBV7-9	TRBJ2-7	CASSPTSGRYLEQYF
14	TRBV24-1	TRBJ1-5	CATSPRTGVQPQHF
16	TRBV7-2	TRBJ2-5	CASSLLLAGGQETQYF
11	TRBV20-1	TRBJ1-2	CSASARVGYTF
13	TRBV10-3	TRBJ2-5	CAIRGISKETQYF
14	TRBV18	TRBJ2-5	CASSRAGPQETQYF
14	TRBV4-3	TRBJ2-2	CANSVQGALGELFF
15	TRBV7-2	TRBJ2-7	CASSLAAGAPYEQYF
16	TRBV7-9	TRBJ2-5	CASTHTPGFALETQYF
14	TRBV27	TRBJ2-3	CASGGQGSTDTQYF
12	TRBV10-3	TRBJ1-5	CAIRVGNQPQHF
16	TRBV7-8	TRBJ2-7	CASSDLSGQGGHEQYF
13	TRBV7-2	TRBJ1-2	CASSHVIRYGYTF
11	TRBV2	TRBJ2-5	CATTLGETQYF
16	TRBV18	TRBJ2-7	CASSPPNRDSAYEQYF
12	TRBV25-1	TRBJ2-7	CASSGNLYEQYF
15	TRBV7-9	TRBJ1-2	CASSPRQNFNYGYTF
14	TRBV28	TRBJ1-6	CASSSWTANSPLHF
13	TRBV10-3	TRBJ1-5	CAIGRTSGHNEHF
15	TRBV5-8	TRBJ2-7	CASTGGRDYSYEQYF
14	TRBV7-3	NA	CASSYNGQRDRQFF
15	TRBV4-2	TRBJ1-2	CASSQVPGLDYGYTF
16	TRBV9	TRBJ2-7	CASSLGRLARFYEQYF
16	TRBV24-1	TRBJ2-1	CATKPGTSGTYNEQFF
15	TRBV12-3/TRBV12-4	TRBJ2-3	CASRGLAGVSDTQYF
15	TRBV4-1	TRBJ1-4	CASSQLGRTNEKLFF
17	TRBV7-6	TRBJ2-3	CASSSRGERESSDTQYF
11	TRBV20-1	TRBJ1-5	CSAGGTSGQHF
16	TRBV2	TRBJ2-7	CATTGGTSGRAGEQYF
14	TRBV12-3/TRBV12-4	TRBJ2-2	CASSLERYTGELFF
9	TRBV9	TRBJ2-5	CASSVEEYF
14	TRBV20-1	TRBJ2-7	CSARDTGGPYEQYF
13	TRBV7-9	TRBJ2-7	CASSLAAGNEQYF
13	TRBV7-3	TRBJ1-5	CASSLGLDQPQHF
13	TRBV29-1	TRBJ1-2	CSSLYSTNYGYTF
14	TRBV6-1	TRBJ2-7	CASIPRQNHAKQYF
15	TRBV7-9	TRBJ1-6	CASSQSRDTNSPLHF
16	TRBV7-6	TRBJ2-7	CASSVRTSGLPYEQYF
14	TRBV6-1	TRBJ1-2	CASSEVDRATGYTF